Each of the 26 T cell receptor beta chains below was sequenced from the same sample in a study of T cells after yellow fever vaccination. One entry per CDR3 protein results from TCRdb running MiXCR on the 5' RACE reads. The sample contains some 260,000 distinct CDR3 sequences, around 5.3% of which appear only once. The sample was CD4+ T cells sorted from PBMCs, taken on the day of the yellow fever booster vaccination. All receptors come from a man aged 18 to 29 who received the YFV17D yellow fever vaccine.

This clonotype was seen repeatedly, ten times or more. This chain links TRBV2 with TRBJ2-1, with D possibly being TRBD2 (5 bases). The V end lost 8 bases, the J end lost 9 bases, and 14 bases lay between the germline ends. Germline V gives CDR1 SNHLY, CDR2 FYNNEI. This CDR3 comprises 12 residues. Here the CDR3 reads CASRRSEGEQFF. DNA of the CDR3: TGTGCCAGCCGAAGATCAGAGGGTGAGCAGTTCTTC.

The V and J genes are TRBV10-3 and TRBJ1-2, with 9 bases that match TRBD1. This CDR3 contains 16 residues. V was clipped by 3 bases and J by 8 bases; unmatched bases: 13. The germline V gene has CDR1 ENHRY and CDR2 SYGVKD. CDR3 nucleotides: TGTGCCATCAGTGACTCCGGGACAGGGTTTTCCCACGGCTACACCTTC. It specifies CAISDSGTGFSHGYTF.

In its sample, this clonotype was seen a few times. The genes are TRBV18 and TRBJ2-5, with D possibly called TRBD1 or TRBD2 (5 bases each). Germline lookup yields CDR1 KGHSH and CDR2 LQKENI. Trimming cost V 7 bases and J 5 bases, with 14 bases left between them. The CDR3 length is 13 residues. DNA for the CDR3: TGTGCCAGCTGGGACGCCGGTGTGGAGACCCAGTACTTC. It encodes CASWDAGVETQYF.

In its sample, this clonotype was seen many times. CDR3 bases: TGTGCCAGCAAGGAGTGGTCTGGGGCCAACGTCCTGACTTTC. It is translated as CASKEWSGANVLTF. The rearrangement links TRBV6-2 or TRBV6-3 to TRBJ2-6, with D unclear. Germline V gene data show CDR1 as MNHEY and CDR2 as SVGEGT. Trimming pared 7 bases from V and 1 base from J, leaving 8 bases between. This CDR3 contains 14 residues.

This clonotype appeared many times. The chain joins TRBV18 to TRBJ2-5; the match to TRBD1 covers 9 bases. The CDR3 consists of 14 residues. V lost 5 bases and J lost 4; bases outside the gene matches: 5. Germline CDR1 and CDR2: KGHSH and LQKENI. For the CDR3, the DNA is TGTGCCAGCTCAAACCCGGACAGGGGAGAGACCCAGTACTTC. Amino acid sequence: CASSNPDRGETQYF.

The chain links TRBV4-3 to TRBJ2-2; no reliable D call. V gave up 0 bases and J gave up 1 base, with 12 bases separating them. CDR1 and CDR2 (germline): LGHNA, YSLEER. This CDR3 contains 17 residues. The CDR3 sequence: CASSQEPREMNTGELFF. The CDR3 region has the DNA TGCGCCAGCAGCCAAGAACCTCGTGAGATGAACACCGGGGAGCTGTTTTTT.

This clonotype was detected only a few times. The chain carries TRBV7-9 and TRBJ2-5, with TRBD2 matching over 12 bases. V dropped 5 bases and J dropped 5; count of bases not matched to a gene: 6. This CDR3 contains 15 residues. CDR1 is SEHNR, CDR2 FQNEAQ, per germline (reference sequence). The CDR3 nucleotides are TGTGCCAGCAGCCCGCAGACTAGCGGGGGTGAGACCCAGTACTTC. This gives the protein CASSPQTSGGETQYF.

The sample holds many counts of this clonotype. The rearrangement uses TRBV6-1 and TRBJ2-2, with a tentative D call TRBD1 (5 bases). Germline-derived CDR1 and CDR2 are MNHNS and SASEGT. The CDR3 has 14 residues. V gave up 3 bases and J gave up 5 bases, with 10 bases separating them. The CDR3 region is CASSDQGRTGELFF. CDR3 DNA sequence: TGTGCCAGCAGTGACCAGGGTCGTACCGGGGAGCTGTTTTTT.

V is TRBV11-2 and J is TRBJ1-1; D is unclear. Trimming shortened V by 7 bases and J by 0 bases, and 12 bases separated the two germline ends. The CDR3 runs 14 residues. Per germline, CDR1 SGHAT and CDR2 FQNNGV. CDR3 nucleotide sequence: TGTGCCAGCATTATGGGGATCCTGAACACTGAAGCTTTCTTT. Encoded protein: CASIMGILNTEAFF.

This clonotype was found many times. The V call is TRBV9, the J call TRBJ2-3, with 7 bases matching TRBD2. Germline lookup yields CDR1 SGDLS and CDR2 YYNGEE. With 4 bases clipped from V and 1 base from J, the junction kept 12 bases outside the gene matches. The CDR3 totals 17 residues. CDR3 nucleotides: TGTGCCAGCAGCCTTACCGGTAGCGGGCCTGGCACAGATACGCAGTATTTT. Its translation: CASSLTGSGPGTDTQYF.

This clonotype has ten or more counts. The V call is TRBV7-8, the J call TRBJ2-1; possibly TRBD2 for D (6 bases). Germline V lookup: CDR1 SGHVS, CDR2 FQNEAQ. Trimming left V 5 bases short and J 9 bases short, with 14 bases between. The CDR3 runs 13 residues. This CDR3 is CASSLPGGSEQFF. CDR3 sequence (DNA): TGTGCCAGCAGCCTCCCCGGGGGATCTGAGCAGTTCTTC. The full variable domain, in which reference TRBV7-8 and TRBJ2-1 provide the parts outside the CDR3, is GAGVSQSPRYKVAKRGQDVALRCDPISGHVSLFWYQQALGQGPEFLTYFQNEAQLDKSGLPSDRFFAERPEGSVSTLKIQRTQQEDSAVYLCASSLPGGSEQFFGPGTRLTVL.

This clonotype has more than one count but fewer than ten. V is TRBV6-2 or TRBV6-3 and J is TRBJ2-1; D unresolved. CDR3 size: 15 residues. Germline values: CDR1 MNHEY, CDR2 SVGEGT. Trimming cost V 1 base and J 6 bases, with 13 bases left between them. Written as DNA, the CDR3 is TGTGCCAGCAGTTACTATCAGGATATTGGCAATGAGCAGTTCTTC. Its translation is CASSYYQDIGNEQFF.

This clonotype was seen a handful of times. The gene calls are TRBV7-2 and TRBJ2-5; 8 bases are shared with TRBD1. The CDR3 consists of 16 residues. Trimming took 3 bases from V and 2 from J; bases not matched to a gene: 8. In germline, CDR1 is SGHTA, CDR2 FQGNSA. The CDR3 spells CASSLSTGVGQETQYF. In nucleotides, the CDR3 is TGTGCCAGCAGCTTGTCGACAGGGGTGGGGCAAGAGACCCAGTACTTC.

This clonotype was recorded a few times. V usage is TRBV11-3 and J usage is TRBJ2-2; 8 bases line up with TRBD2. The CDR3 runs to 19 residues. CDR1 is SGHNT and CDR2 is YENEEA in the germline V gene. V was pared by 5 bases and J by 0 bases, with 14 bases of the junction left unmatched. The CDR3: CASSRSRGGPGTNTGELFF. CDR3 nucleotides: TGTGCCAGCAGCCGGAGCCGCGGGGGGCCGGGCACGAACACCGGGGAGCTGTTTTTT. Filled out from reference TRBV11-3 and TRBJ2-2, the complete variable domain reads EAGVVQSPRYKIIEKKQPVAFWCNPISGHNTLYWYLQNLGQGPELLIRYENEEAVDDSQLPKDRFSAERLKGVDSTLKIQPAELGDSAVYLCASSRSRGGPGTNTGELFFGEGSRLTVL.

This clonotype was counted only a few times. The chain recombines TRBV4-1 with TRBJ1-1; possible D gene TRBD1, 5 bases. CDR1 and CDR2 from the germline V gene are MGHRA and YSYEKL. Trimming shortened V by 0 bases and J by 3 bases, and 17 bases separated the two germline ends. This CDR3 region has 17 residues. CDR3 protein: CASSQEGGRTGDTEAFF. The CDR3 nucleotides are TGCGCCAGCAGCCAAGAGGGCGGCAGAACGGGGGACACTGAAGCTTTCTTT.

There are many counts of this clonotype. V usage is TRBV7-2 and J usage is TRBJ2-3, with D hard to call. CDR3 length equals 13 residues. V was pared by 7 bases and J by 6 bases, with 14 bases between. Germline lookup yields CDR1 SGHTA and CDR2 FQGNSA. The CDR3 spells CASNRIVGDTQYF. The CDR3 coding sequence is TGTGCCAGCAACCGAATAGTGGGCGATACGCAGTATTTT.

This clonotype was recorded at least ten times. This CDR3 is CASSFLFTGELFF. The CDR3 bases are TGCGCCAGCAGCTTTCTGTTCACCGGGGAGCTGTTTTTT. V is TRBV5-1 and J is TRBJ2-2, with unresolved D. Looked up from germline, CDR1 is SGHRS and CDR2 is YFSETQ. V was cut by 2 bases and J by 4 bases, with 6 bases left in between. The CDR3 is 13 residues long.

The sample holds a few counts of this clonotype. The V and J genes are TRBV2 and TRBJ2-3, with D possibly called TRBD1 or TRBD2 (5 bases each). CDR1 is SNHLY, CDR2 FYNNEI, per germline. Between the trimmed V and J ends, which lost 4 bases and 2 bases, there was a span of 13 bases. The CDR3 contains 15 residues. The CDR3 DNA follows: TGTGCCAGCAGTGGTTCCTGGGGGTACACAGATACGCAGTATTTT. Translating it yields CASSGSWGYTDTQYF. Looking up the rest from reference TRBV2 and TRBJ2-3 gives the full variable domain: EPEVTQTPSHQVTQMGQEVILRCVPISNHLYFYWYRQILGQKVEFLVSFYNNEISEKSEIFDDQFSVERPDGSNFTLKIRSTKLEDSAMYFCASSGSWGYTDTQYFGPGTRLTVL.

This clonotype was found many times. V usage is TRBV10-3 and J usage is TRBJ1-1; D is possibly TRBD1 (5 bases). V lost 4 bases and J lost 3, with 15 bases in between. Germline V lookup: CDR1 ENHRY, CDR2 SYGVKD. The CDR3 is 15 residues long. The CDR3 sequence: CAISGLRDGYTEAFF. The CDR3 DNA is TGTGCCATCAGTGGCCTTCGGGACGGATACACTGAAGCTTTCTTT.

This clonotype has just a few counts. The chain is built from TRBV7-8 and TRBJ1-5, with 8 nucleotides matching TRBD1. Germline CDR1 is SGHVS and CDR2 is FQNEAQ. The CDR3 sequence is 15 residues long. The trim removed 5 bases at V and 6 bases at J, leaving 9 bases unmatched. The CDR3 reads CASSHRQGRIQPQHF. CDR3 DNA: TGTGCCAGCAGCCACAGACAGGGGAGGATTCAGCCCCAGCATTTT.

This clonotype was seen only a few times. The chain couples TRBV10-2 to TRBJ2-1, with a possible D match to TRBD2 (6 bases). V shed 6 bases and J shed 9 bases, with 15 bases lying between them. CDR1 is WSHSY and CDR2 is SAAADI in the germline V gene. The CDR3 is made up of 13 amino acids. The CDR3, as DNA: TGCGCCAGCAGGGGGGGACTGCGGGGTGAGCAGTTCTTC. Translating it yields CASRGGLRGEQFF.

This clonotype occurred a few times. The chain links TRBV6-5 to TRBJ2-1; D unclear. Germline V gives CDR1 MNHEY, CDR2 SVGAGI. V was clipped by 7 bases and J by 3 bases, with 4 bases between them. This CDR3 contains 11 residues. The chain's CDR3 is CASTNYNEQFF. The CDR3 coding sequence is TGTGCCAGCACTAACTACAATGAGCAGTTCTTC.

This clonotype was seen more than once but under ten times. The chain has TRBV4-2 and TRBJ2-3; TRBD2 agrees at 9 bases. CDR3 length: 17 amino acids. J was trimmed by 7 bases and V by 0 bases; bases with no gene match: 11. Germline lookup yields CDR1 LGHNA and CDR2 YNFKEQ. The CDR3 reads CASSQEIGRGGGYTQYF. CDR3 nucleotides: TGTGCCAGCAGCCAAGAAATTGGGCGGGGGGGCGGATATACGCAGTATTTT.

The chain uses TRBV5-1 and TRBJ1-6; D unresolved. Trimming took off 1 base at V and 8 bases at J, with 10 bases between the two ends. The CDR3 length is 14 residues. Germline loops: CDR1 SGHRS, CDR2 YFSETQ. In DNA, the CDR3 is TGCGCCAGCAGCTTGCTGGGGAGGGATTCACCCCTCCACTTT. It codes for CASSLLGRDSPLHF.

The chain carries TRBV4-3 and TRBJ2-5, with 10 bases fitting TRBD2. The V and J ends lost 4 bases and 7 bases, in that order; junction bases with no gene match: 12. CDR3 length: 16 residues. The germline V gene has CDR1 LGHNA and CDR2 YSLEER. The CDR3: CASSRLRASGGGTQYF. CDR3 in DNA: TGCGCCAGCAGCCGTCTGCGGGCTAGCGGGGGAGGGACCCAGTACTTC.

In nucleotides, the CDR3 is TGTGCCAGCAGCCAAGAGGTCCCAGGGGGAGCTTTCTTT. Translated: CASSQEVPGGAFF. This sequence joins TRBV3-1 and TRBJ1-1, with TRBD1 matching over 7 bases. Germline loops: CDR1 LGHDT, CDR2 YNNKEL (reference sequence). The junction had 5 bases not matched to a gene; V was cut back by 0 bases and J by 10 bases. This CDR3 has 13 residues.